The 26 T cell receptor beta chains given below trace back to one sample, sequenced in a study of OX40 agonist ivuxolimab in advanced cancers. The repertoire was sequenced with immunoSEQ multiplex PCR; TCRdb's copy has only in-frame clones and lacks some. The repertoire holds 65,000 to 75,000 clones, with more than 75% as singletons. The sample in question was CD4+ or CD8+ T cells sorted from blood, obtained in a trial of the OX40 agonist ivuxolimab. These receptors all come from an adult with an advanced solid tumor such as melanoma, head and neck, liver or kidney cancer.

This rearrangement joins TRBV11-3 to TRBJ2-7; no definite D call. The CDR3 loop spans 13 amino acids. Trimming cost V 0 bases and J 4 bases, with 7 bases left between them. CDR1 is SGHNT, CDR2 YENEEA, per germline. The CDR3, as DNA: TGTGCCAGCAGCTTAGAGGGGTGGTACGAGCAGTACTTC. Translation: CASSLEGWYEQYF.

This chain joins TRBV5-1 and TRBJ2-5; D not certain. The length of the CDR3 is 14 residues. The germline CDR1 and CDR2 sequences are SGHRS and YFSETQ. Between the trimmed V and J ends, which lost 4 bases and 1 base, there was a span of 11 bases. The CDR3 nucleotides are TGCGCCAGCAGCCCCCCCGGTCCCCAAGAGACCCAGTACTTC. Protein sequence: CASSPPGPQETQYF.

This clone was recorded a few times. The chain employs TRBV7-3 and TRBJ1-4; 10 bases align to TRBD1. In germline, CDR1 is SGHTA, CDR2 FQGTGA. The length of the CDR3 is 14 residues. V shed 5 bases and J 4 bases; nucleotides not matched to a gene: 1. The CDR3 sequence is CASSRTGGNEKLFF. For the CDR3, the DNA is TGTGCCAGCAGCCGGACAGGGGGTAATGAAAAACTGTTTTTT.

This clone appeared a few times. The chain carries TRBV2 and TRBJ1-5, with a tentative D call TRBD1 (5 bases). This CDR3 has 14 amino acids. Trimming removed 1 base at V and 5 bases at J, with 9 bases between. Germline V gene lookup returns CDR1 SNHLY and CDR2 FYNNEI. The CDR3 region has the DNA TGTGCCAGCAGTGAAGTAACGGGGGATCAGCCCCAGCATTTT. The encoded protein is CASSEVTGDQPQHF.

This clone was observed once. This chain uses TRBV19 with TRBJ2-2; a possible D gene is TRBD2 (5 bases). CDR1 is LNHDA and CDR2 is SQIVND in the germline V gene (reference sequence). Trimming cost V 3 bases and J 5 bases, with 7 bases left between them. The CDR3 length is 13 residues. Written as DNA, the CDR3 is TGTGCCAGTAGTATCCGGGGTACCGGGGAGCTGTTTTTT. It encodes CASSIRGTGELFF.

This chain links TRBV7-2 with TRBJ2-7, with D uncertain. Trimming pared 5 bases from V and 2 bases from J, leaving 16 bases between. Germline V gene data show CDR1 as SGHTA and CDR2 as FQGNSA. The CDR3 runs to 15 residues. CDR3 DNA sequence: TGTGCCAGCAGCCTTTACGATTCACGAACCTACGAGCAGTACTTC. Translation: CASSLYDSRTYEQYF.

The rearrangement uses TRBV19 and TRBJ2-5, with unresolved D. This CDR3 is 12 amino acids long. V gave up 0 bases and J gave up 1 base, with 0 bases separating them. Per germline, CDR1 LNHDA and CDR2 SQIVND (reference sequence). CDR3 in DNA: TGTGCCAGTAGTATAGACCAAGAGACCCAGTACTTC. It specifies CASSIDQETQYF.

The CDR3 DNA reads TGCGCCAGCAGCTTTGGTGGGGAGTCCTACGAGCAGTACTTC. It yields the protein CASSFGGESYEQYF. This chain joins TRBV5-1 and TRBJ2-7; TRBD2 might be the D (5 bases). This CDR3 is built from 14 residues. Per the germline V gene, CDR1 is SGHRS and CDR2 is YFSETQ. Trimming left V 2 bases short and J 1 base short, with 10 bases between.

J is TRBJ2-5 and V is TRBV12-5, with a possible D match to TRBD2 (5 bases). With the DNA end fitting TRBJ2-7 better, the J assignment may be wrong. This CDR3 comprises 16 residues. Per germline, CDR1 LGHNT and CDR2 FRNRAP. CDR3 residues: CASGLVRRGAPYEQYF. The CDR3 coding sequence is TGTGCTAGTGGTTTGGTACGACGGGGAGCTCCCTACGAGCAGTACTTC.

The CDR3 coding sequence is TGCGCCAGCAGCCTGGACGGTGTAATTGAAGCTTTCTTT. Translating gives CASSLDGVIEAFF. The chain carries TRBV5-1 and TRBJ1-1; D unclear. The ends were cut back, 4 bases at V and 7 bases at J, with 14 bases in the middle. This CDR3 comprises 13 residues. CDR1 and CDR2 (germline): SGHRS, YFSETQ.

This clone appeared once. The V call is TRBV7-2, the J call TRBJ1-1, with TRBD1 matching 9 bases. Trimming at V came to 5 bases and at J to 7 bases, leaving 11 bases not matched to a gene. Germline CDR1 is SGHTA and CDR2 is FQGNSA. This CDR3 region has 15 residues. This chain's CDR3 is CASSPRGTGFGEAFF. CDR3 nucleotides: TGTGCCAGCAGCCCCCGCGGGACAGGGTTCGGTGAAGCTTTCTTT.

This clone was recorded once. The V gene is TRBV18, the J gene TRBJ2-7, with a tentative D call TRBD1 (6 bases). Trimming took off 1 base at V and 0 bases at J, with 10 bases between the two ends. CDR1 is KGHSH, CDR2 LQKENI, per germline. This CDR3 has 15 residues. CDR3 nucleotide sequence: TGTGCCAGCTCACCACGGGACACCCTCTCCTACGAGCAGTACTTC. Translating gives CASSPRDTLSYEQYF.

The chain recombines TRBV18 with TRBJ2-3; unclear D gene. The CDR3 spans 20 residues. Germline V gene data show CDR1 as KGHSH and CDR2 as LQKENI. V dropped 1 base and J dropped 0 bases, with 23 bases sitting between them. CDR3 amino acids: CASSPQRPAVVGTSTDTQYF. The DNA for the CDR3 is TGTGCCAGCTCACCACAGAGACCCGCTGTAGTTGGAACGAGCACAGATACGCAGTATTTT.

The CDR3 DNA is TGTGCCAGCAGCAGGAGCTTAGCGGGGCACCAAGAGACCCAGTACTTC. It translates to CASSRSLAGHQETQYF. This chain joins TRBV5-6 and TRBJ2-5, with 8 bases identical to TRBD2. Germline trimming cut 4 bases from V and 0 bases from J; bases unmatched to any gene: 8. The CDR3 has 16 residues. Germline CDR1 reads SGHDT; CDR2 reads YYEEEE.

The chain uses TRBV27 and TRBJ2-6; 7 positions match TRBD1. Germline trimming cut 5 bases from V and 0 bases from J; bases unmatched to any gene: 10. The germline CDR1 and CDR2 sequences are MNHEY and SMNVEV (reference sequence). This CDR3 spans 18 amino acids. In nucleotides, the CDR3 is TGTGCCAGCAGTCTCCGGACAGGTCAACTCTCTGGGGCCAACGTCCTGACTTTC. It specifies CASSLRTGQLSGANVLTF. Filled out from reference TRBV27 and TRBJ2-6, the complete variable domain reads EAQVTQNPRYLITVTGKKLTVTCSQNMNHEYMSWYRQDPGLGLRQIYYSMNVEVTDKGDVPEGYKVSRKEKRNFPLILESPSPNQTSLYFCASSLRTGQLSGANVLTFGAGSRLTVL.

The chain joins TRBV15 to TRBJ2-1; D call uncertain. The V gene's germline CDR1 is LNHNV and CDR2 YYDKDF (reference sequence). V lost 11 bases and J 0 bases, leaving 17 bases between the germline ends. This CDR3 has 15 residues. The CDR3 here is CAAARPSSSYNEQFF. The CDR3 coding sequence is TGTGCCGCCGCCCGGCCCTCAAGCTCCTACAATGAGCAGTTCTTC.

The chain employs TRBV11-1 and TRBJ2-2; D remains ambiguous. Germline CDR1 reads SGHAT; CDR2 reads FQDESV (reference sequence). The V gene lost 5 bases and the J gene lost 7 bases, with 11 bases spanning the gap. The CDR3 covers 13 residues. The CDR3 DNA reads TGTGCCAGCAGCGGTCGGGTGCACGGGGAGCTGTTTTTT. It specifies CASSGRVHGELFF.

This chain links TRBV6-1 with TRBJ2-7; 8 bases are a match to TRBD1. CDR3 length: 14 amino acids. V was clipped by 6 bases and J by 5 bases; unmatched bases: 9. Per germline, CDR1 MNHNS and CDR2 SASEGT. The CDR3 region has the DNA TGTGCCAGCAGCGAGAGGACAGGGCGTGACGAGCAGTACTTC. Translated, it gives CASSERTGRDEQYF.

The chain has TRBV30 and TRBJ2-7; possibly TRBD1 or TRBD2 for D (5 bases each). CDR3 length: 12 residues. In germline, CDR1 is GTSNPN, CDR2 SVGIG (reference sequence). Trimming left V 0 bases short and J 5 bases short, with 8 bases between. The CDR3 DNA is TGTGCCTGGAGTGTACGGGGCAACGAGCAGTACTTC. Its protein product is CAWSVRGNEQYF.

V and J are TRBV10-3 and TRBJ2-7; TRBD2 might be the D (6 bases). Per the germline V gene, CDR1 is ENHRY and CDR2 is SYGVKD. This CDR3 comprises 16 residues. Trimming stripped 5 bases from V and 0 bases from J, with 17 bases between. This chain's CDR3 is CAISPGLGRSSYEQYF. The CDR3 nucleotides are TGTGCCATCAGTCCGGGCTTAGGGAGGAGCTCCTACGAGCAGTACTTC.

This rearrangement joins TRBV28 to TRBJ2-3; maybe TRBD2 (5 bases). Trimming removed 7 bases from V and 0 bases from J, with 11 bases in between. Per germline, CDR1 MDHEN and CDR2 SYDVKM. The length of the CDR3 is 14 residues. The CDR3 is CASKERTSTDTQYF. The CDR3, as DNA: TGTGCCAGCAAGGAGCGGACTAGCACAGATACGCAGTATTTT.

V and J are TRBV9 and TRBJ2-2; TRBD1 aligns across 12 bases. This CDR3 has 18 residues. CDR1 is SGDLS, CDR2 YYNGEE, per germline. V shed 5 bases and J 7 bases; nucleotides not matched to a gene: 15. CDR3 bases: TGTGCCAGCAGTCGTAGACTGTCGGGACAGGGGGCAGGCGGGGAGCTGTTTTTT. Translated, it gives CASSRRLSGQGAGGELFF.

V gene TRBV18 combines with J gene TRBJ2-5; a possible D gene is TRBD1 (6 bases). The J call is doubtful: the DNA matches TRBJ2-7 better. The CDR3 extends over 13 amino acids. CDR1 KGHSH and CDR2 LQKENI come from the germline V gene. The CDR3 reads CASSPTWDNEQYF. The CDR3 coding sequence is TGTGCCAGCTCACCAACGTGGGACAACGAGCAGTACTTC.

The chain uses TRBV11-3 and TRBJ2-7; D may correspond to TRBD1 or TRBD2 (5 bases each). Germline V gene lookup returns CDR1 SGHNT and CDR2 YENEEA. Trimming took off 3 bases at V and 0 bases at J, with 18 bases between the two ends. This CDR3 is 17 amino acids long. In DNA form, the CDR3 reads TGTGCCAGCAGCTTCGAATTGGGGGTTAGGAGCTCCTACGAGCAGTACTTC. Protein: CASSFELGVRSSYEQYF.

The J gene is TRBJ2-1, the V gene TRBV19, with D maybe TRBD1 (5 bases). The length of the CDR3 is 14 residues. Trimming cost V 4 bases and J 7 bases, with 14 bases left between them. Germline V lookup: CDR1 LNHDA, CDR2 SQIVND (reference sequence). CDR3 loop: CASSKGREINEQFF. In DNA, the CDR3 is TGTGCCAGTAGTAAAGGCAGGGAAATTAATGAGCAGTTCTTC. Looking up the rest from reference TRBV19 and TRBJ2-1 gives the full variable domain: DGGITQSPKYLFRKEGQNVTLSCEQNLNHDAMYWYRQDPGQGLRLIYYSQIVNDFQKGDIAEGYSVSREKKESFPLTVTSAQKNPTAFYLCASSKGREINEQFFGPGTRLTVL.

The V call is TRBV23-1, the J call TRBJ2-1; D tentatively reads TRBD1 or TRBD2 (5 bases each). TRBV23-1 has ORF status, its function being uncertain. Trimming pared 3 bases from V and 0 bases from J, leaving 12 bases between. This CDR3 is built from 16 residues. CDR3 nucleotide sequence: TGCGCCAGCAGTCATTGGGACGAGTTCTCCTACAATGAGCAGTTCTTC. This sequence encodes CASSHWDEFSYNEQFF.